One sample yielded the 20 T cell receptor beta chains listed below, sequenced in a study of T cells after yellow fever vaccination. TCRdb ran MiXCR on the 5' RACE reads and lists one entry per CDR3 protein. Of some 110,000 distinct CDR3 sequences listed, 6% to 8% are singletons. The material was CD4+ T cells sorted from PBMCs, obtained 9 to 10 days after the first yellow fever vaccination. The origin of the receptors is a man younger than 30 who received the YFV17D yellow fever vaccine.

This clonotype was detected ten times or more. V is TRBV18 and J is TRBJ2-1; D unresolved. CDR1 is KGHSH, CDR2 LQKENI, per germline. CDR3 length: 13 amino acids. Trimming stripped 0 bases from V and 12 bases from J, with 12 bases between. The CDR3 region is CASSPPYLGGQFF. DNA of the CDR3: TGTGCCAGCTCACCACCGTACCTAGGCGGGCAGTTCTTC.

There are many counts of this clonotype. CDR3 in DNA: TGTGCCAGCAGCTTGTCCGGGACAGGGTTTGAAAAACTGTTTTTT. Translated: CASSLSGTGFEKLFF. The chain links TRBV5-6 to TRBJ1-4; 9 nucleotides align to TRBD1. Germline-derived CDR1 and CDR2 are SGHDT and YYEEEE. The CDR3 runs 15 residues. Losses at the gene ends were 1 base for V and 7 bases for J; bases not matched to a gene: 5.

The chain couples TRBV20-1 to TRBJ2-5; TRBD1 matches 8 bases. The V segment lost 1 base and the J segment 5 bases; nucleotides outside the gene matches: 6. This CDR3 has 14 residues. Germline V CDR1 and CDR2: DFQATT, SNEGSKA (reference sequence). The CDR3 spells CSARVGRGQETQYF. The DNA of the CDR3 is TGCAGTGCTAGAGTCGGCAGGGGGCAGGAGACCCAGTACTTC.

The sample holds many counts of this clonotype. The chain employs TRBV5-6 and TRBJ1-1; D possibly corresponds to TRBD1 (5 bases). V shed 0 bases and J shed 6 bases, with 18 bases lying between them. The CDR3 extends over 16 amino acids. Germline V gives CDR1 SGHDT, CDR2 YYEEEE. The CDR3 sequence: CASSLEGYGTPAEAFF. Here the CDR3 DNA reads TGTGCCAGCAGCTTGGAAGGGTACGGGACGCCGGCTGAAGCTTTCTTT.

The CDR3, as DNA: TGTGCCAGCAGGCCGGGACTTAGCGTCCATGAGCAGTTCTTC. Its translation is CASRPGLSVHEQFF. The genes are TRBV12-3 or TRBV12-4 and TRBJ2-1, with a possible D match to TRBD2 (6 bases). The CDR3 is 14 residues long. Between the trimmed V and J ends, which lost 6 bases and 8 bases, there was a span of 17 bases.

This clonotype was detected a few times. The V and J genes are TRBV20-1 and TRBJ2-5; D is perhaps TRBD1 (6 bases). V was pared by 3 bases and J by 2 bases, with 13 bases between. The CDR3 contains 14 residues. In germline, CDR1 is DFQATT, CDR2 SNEGSKA (reference sequence). The CDR3 loop is CSASRRGRQETQYF. The CDR3 nucleotides are TGCAGTGCTAGCCGCAGGGGACGACAAGAGACCCAGTACTTC.

This clonotype was counted many times. This chain connects TRBV19 to TRBJ2-4; D uncertain. Trimming took 3 bases from V and 0 from J, leaving 9 bases between them. CDR1 and CDR2 from the germline V gene are LNHDA and SQIVND (reference sequence). The CDR3 consists of 15 residues. In DNA form, the CDR3 reads TGTGCCAGTAGTATCCCTCCCCTAGCCAAAAACATTCAGTACTTC. As protein: CASSIPPLAKNIQYF.

This clonotype was counted at least ten times. The chain employs TRBV7-8 and TRBJ2-7; the match to TRBD2 covers 11 bases. Germline-derived CDR1 and CDR2 are SGHVS and FQNEAQ. V shed 3 bases and J 2 bases; nucleotides not matched to a gene: 3. This CDR3 comprises 15 residues. The CDR3, as DNA: TGTGCCAGCAGCTTGGGACTAGCGGCCACCTACGAGCAGTACTTC. Its protein product is CASSLGLAATYEQYF.

The J gene is TRBJ2-2, the V gene TRBV5-6; the D gene is possibly TRBD2 (5 bases). The CDR3 has 14 residues. The V end was cut by 8 bases, the J end by 4 bases, with 15 bases between. CDR1 and CDR2 (germline): SGHDT, YYEEEE. The DNA of the CDR3 is TGTGCCAGGGGCCCGGGGAAGGGCACCGGGGAGCTGTTTTTT. Translated, it gives CARGPGKGTGELFF.

The table lists this clonotype with many counts. The J gene is TRBJ2-7, the V gene TRBV7-2; no clear D. Germline V gene sequence: CDR1 SGHTA, CDR2 FQGNSA. Trimming took off 2 bases at V and 3 bases at J, with 5 bases between the two ends. The length of the CDR3 is 12 residues. In DNA, the CDR3 is TGTGCCAGCAGCTTACTCCACTACGAGCAGTACTTC. Translated, it gives CASSLLHYEQYF.

This clonotype was seen at least ten times. This sequence joins TRBV7-9 and TRBJ2-1; D perhaps matches TRBD2 (6 bases). Germline lookup yields CDR1 SEHNR and CDR2 FQNEAQ (reference sequence). V was pared by 7 bases and J by 6 bases, with 13 bases between. The CDR3 consists of 13 residues. CDR3 residues: CASMEGGFNEQFF. As DNA, the CDR3 is TGTGCCAGCATGGAGGGTGGGTTCAATGAGCAGTTCTTC.

This clonotype was counted many times. This rearrangement joins TRBV30 to TRBJ2-3; 8 nucleotides align to TRBD1. Per the germline V gene, CDR1 is GTSNPN and CDR2 is SVGIG (reference sequence). The CDR3 is made up of 13 amino acids. The J segment lost 11 bases and the V segment lost 5 bases, leaving 12 bases of the junction unmatched. CDR3 amino acids: CAWRQNPGTGQYF. The CDR3 DNA sequence: TGTGCCTGGCGACAAAACCCCGGGACAGGGCAGTATTTT. The entire variable domain, with the rest obtained from reference TRBV30 and TRBJ2-3, is as follows: SQTIHQWPATLVQPVGSPLSLECTVEGTSNPNLYWYRQAAGRGLQLLFYSVGIGQISSEVPQNLSASRPQDRQFILSSKKLLLSDSGFYLCAWRQNPGTGQYFGPGTRLTVL.

This clonotype was seen ten or more times. The V and J genes are TRBV7-8 and TRBJ2-3; D is undetermined. CDR1 is SGHVS, CDR2 FQNEAQ, per germline. The CDR3 loop spans 16 amino acids. V was pared by 0 bases and J by 5 bases, with 15 bases between. The CDR3 DNA sequence: TGTGCCAGCAGCTTAGCTCGGGTCCCGTCCGGAGATACGCAGTATTTT. Protein sequence: CASSLARVPSGDTQYF. The whole variable domain, remainder taken from reference TRBV7-8 and TRBJ2-3, is GAGVSQSPRYKVAKRGQDVALRCDPISGHVSLFWYQQALGQGPEFLTYFQNEAQLDKSGLPSDRFFAERPEGSVSTLKIQRTQQEDSAVYLCASSLARVPSGDTQYFGPGTRLTVL.

In this sample, this clonotype turned up many times. The V gene is TRBV11-2, the J gene TRBJ2-4; D might be TRBD2 (6 bases). Trimming left V 5 bases short and J 3 bases short, with 29 bases between. The CDR3 spans 20 residues. The germline CDR1 and CDR2 sequences are SGHAT and FQNNGV. The CDR3 nucleotides read TGTGCCAGCAGCCCCCCGTGGGAGTGGAGGGTTCCGTTTAGCAAAAACATTCAGTACTTC. Translating it yields CASSPPWEWRVPFSKNIQYF. The entire variable domain, with the rest obtained from reference TRBV11-2 and TRBJ2-4, is as follows: EAGVAQSPRYKIIEKRQSVAFWCNPISGHATLYWYQQILGQGPKLLIQFQNNGVVDDSQLPKDRFSAERLKGVDSTLKIQPAKLEDSAVYLCASSPPWEWRVPFSKNIQYFGAGTRLSVL.

In this sample, this clonotype turned up many times. The chain recombines TRBV7-2 with TRBJ2-5; D unresolved. The ends were cut back, 7 bases at V and 5 bases at J, with 14 bases in the middle. The germline V gene has CDR1 SGHTA and CDR2 FQGNSA. The CDR3 consists of 13 residues. CDR3 nucleotide sequence: TGTGCCAGCACCAAGATCCTAGGGGAGACCCAGTACTTC. Translation gives CASTKILGETQYF.

In this sample, this clonotype turned up many times. J is TRBJ2-5 and V is TRBV24-1; TRBD2 is a possible D gene (6 bases). The CDR3 consists of 13 residues. Germline V gene sequence: CDR1 KGHDR, CDR2 SFDVKD. The ends were cut back, 3 bases at V and 2 bases at J, with 6 bases in the middle. CDR3 residues: CATSDAGQETQYF. CDR3 nucleotide sequence: TGTGCCACCAGTGATGCGGGGCAAGAGACCCAGTACTTC.

This clonotype was seen repeatedly, ten times or more. The V gene is TRBV10-3, the J gene TRBJ2-5; tentatively, D is TRBD1 (5 bases). The CDR3 length is 16 residues. V shed 0 bases and J shed 2 bases, with 13 bases lying between them. Germline CDR1 and CDR2: ENHRY and SYGVKD. CDR3 residues: CAISESRRGGQETQYF. The CDR3 DNA is TGTGCCATCAGTGAGTCGCGAAGGGGCGGACAAGAGACCCAGTACTTC.

The sample holds many counts of this clonotype. The chain combines TRBV20-1 with TRBJ1-1; D unclear. This CDR3 contains 11 residues. Germline CDR1 DFQATT, CDR2 SNEGSKA (reference sequence). V shed 4 bases and J shed 1 base, with 4 bases lying between them. Here the CDR3 reads CSATWNTEAFF. In DNA form, the CDR3 reads TGCAGTGCTACTTGGAACACTGAAGCTTTCTTT.

In this sample, this clonotype turned up many times. The chain recombines TRBV5-4 with TRBJ2-7; D is perhaps TRBD1 (5 bases). From germline, CDR1 is SGHNT and CDR2 YYREEE (reference sequence). V was trimmed by 4 bases and J by 2 bases, leaving 10 bases between them. The CDR3 contains 13 residues. CDR3 amino acids: CASSTDRTYEQYF. The DNA for the CDR3 is TGTGCCAGCAGCACCGACAGAACCTACGAGCAGTACTTC.

This clonotype was counted ten times or more. This chain links TRBV6-2 or TRBV6-3 with TRBJ1-1, with 9 bases aligning to TRBD1. Germline V lookup: CDR1 MNHEY, CDR2 SVGEGT. This CDR3 has 15 residues. The trim removed 2 bases at V and 1 base at J, leaving 2 bases unmatched. The chain's CDR3 is CASSYRQGGNTEAFF. CDR3 sequence (DNA): TGTGCCAGCAGTTACCGACAGGGGGGGAACACTGAAGCTTTCTTT.